This T cell receptor (beta chain) was observed in a study of control samples from healthy donors and cancer patients. The V gene end was trimmed by 5 bases and the J gene end by 2 bases; junction bases not matched to a gene: 9. The CDR3 is made up of 16 amino acids. Sequencing was performed with immunoSEQ multiplex PCR; in TCRdb, only in-frame clones are kept and a portion is missing. The sample records some 130,000 clones, approximately 90% being singletons. The sequenced sample was blood. This TCR came from a young man in good health. The chain joins TRBV5-3 to TRBJ2-1; 8 bases fit TRBD1. TRBV5-3 belongs to the ORF category, with a function that is uncertain. CDR3 coding DNA: TGTGCCAGAAGTACCCCGAAGGACAGGGCCTACAATGAGCAGTTCTTC. This gives the protein CARSTPKDRAYNEQFF.